This T cell receptor (beta chain) was found in a study of blood T cell repertoires in COVID-19. Turning to the study itself: The United States, Italy and Spain provided the acute and convalescent COVID-19 samples.

Participant reports of clinical history set cohort assignment. The authors' processing: The assay estimated nucleated cells by amplifying reference gene primers. Here immunoSEQ multiplex PCR was the method, and the copy in TCRdb shows in-frame clones only, minus some. That table supplies the V and J calls and clone size; D and trimming were determined from the DNA. The sample records about 180,000 clones, 88% being singletons. CDR1 is SQVTM, CDR2 ANQGSEA, per germline. The CDR3 covers 13 residues. V was clipped by 4 bases and J by 6 bases, with 13 bases between them. The material sequenced was PBMCs or T cells enriched from blood (not recorded which). This receptor was taken from a woman under 30 who had recovered from COVID-19. The rearrangement joins TRBV29-1 to TRBJ2-1, with a tentative D call TRBD1 (5 bases). The CDR3 DNA reads TGCAGCGTTGCCCCAACAGGACGCAATGAGCAGTTCTTC. Its protein is CSVAPTGRNEQFF.